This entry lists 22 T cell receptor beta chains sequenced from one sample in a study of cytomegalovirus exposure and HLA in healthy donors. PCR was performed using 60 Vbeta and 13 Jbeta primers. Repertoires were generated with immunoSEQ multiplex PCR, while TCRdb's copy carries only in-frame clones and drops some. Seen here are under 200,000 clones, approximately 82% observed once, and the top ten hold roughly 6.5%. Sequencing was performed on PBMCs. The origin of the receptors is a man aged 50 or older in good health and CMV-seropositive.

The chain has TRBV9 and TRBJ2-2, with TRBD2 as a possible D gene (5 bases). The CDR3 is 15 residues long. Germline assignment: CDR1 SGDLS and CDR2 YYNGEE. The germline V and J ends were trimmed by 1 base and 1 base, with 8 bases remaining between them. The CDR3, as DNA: TGTGCCAGCAGCGTAAACGGGGAGAACACCGGGGAGCTGTTTTTT. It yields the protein CASSVNGENTGELFF.

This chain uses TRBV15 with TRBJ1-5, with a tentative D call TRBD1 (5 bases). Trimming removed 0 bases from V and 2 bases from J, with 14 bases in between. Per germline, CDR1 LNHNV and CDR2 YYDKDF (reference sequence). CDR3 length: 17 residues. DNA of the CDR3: TGTGCCACCAGCAGAGATCTAGGAGGGGCGCGCAATCAGCCCCAGCATTTT. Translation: CATSRDLGGARNQPQHF.

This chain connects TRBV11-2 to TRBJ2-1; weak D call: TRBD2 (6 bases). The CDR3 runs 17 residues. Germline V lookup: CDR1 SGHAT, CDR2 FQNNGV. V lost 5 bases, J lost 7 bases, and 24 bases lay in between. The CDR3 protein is CASSPQPGLAPENEQFF. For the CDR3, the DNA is TGTGCCAGCAGCCCGCAGCCGGGACTTGCACCTGAAAATGAGCAGTTCTTC.

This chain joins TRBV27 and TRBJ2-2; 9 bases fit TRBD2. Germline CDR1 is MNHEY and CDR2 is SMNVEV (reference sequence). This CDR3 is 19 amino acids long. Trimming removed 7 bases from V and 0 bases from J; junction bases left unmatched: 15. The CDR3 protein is CASTLFSYSGRSNTGELFF. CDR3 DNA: TGTGCCAGCACTCTATTCTCCTATAGCGGGAGATCGAACACCGGGGAGCTGTTTTTT.

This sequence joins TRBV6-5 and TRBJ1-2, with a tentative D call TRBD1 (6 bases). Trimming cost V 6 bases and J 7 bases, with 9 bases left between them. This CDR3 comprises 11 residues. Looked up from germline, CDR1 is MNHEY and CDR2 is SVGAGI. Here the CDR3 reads CASRDRSGYTF. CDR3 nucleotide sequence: TGTGCCAGCAGAGACAGGTCTGGCTACACCTTC.

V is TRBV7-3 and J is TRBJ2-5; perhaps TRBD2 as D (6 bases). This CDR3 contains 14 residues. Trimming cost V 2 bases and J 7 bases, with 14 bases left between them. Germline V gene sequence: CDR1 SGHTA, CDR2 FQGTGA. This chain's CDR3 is CASSLLPTSPTQYF. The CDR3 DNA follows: TGTGCCAGCAGCTTATTACCGACTAGTCCGACCCAGTACTTC.

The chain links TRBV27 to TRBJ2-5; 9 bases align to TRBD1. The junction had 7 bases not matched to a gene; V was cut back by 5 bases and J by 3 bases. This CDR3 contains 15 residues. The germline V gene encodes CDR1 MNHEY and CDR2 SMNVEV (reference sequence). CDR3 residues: CASSNPGQGKETQYF. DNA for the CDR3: TGTGCCAGCAGTAATCCGGGACAGGGCAAAGAGACCCAGTACTTC.

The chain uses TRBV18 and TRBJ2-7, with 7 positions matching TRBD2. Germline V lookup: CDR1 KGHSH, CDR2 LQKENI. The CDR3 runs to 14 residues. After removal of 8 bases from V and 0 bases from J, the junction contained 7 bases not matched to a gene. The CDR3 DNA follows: TGTGCCAGCATGGCGGGAGTAAGCTCCTACGAGCAGTACGTC. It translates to CASMAGVSSYEQYV.

The CDR3 is CASSFAGIYEQYV. In nucleotides, the CDR3 is TGTGCCAGCAGTTTTGCAGGGATCTACGAGCAGTACGTC. The chain combines TRBV28 with TRBJ2-7; possibly TRBD1 for D (5 bases). The CDR3 covers 13 residues. The V gene's germline CDR1 is MDHEN and CDR2 SYDVKM. The V gene lost 3 bases and the J gene lost 3 bases, with 9 bases spanning the gap.

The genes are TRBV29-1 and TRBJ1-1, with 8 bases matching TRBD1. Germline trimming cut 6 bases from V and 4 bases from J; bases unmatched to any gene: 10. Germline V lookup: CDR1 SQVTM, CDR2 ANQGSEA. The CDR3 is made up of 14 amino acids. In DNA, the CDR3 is TGCAGCGTCGTTCGGACAGGGTCGGCCACTGAAGCTTTCTTT. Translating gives CSVVRTGSATEAFF.

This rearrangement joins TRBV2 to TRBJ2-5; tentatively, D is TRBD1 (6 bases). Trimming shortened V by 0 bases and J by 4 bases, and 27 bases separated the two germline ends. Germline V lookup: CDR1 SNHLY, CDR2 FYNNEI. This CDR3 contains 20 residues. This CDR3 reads CASSEAPTKMRGILGETQYF. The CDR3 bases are TGTGCCAGCAGTGAAGCGCCCACGAAAATGAGGGGGATTCTGGGAGAGACCCAGTACTTC.

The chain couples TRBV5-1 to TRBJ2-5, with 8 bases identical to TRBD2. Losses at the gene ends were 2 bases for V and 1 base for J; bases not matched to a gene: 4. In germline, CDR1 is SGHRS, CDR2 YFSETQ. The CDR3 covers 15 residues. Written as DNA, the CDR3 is TGCGCCAGCAGCTTCATAGCGGGGTCCCAAGAGACCCAGTACTTC. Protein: CASSFIAGSQETQYF. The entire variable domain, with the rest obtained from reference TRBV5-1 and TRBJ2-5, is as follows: KAGVTQTPRYLIKTRGQQVTLSCSPISGHRSVSWYQQTPGQGLQFLFEYFSETQRNKGNFPGRFSGRQFSNSRSEMNVSTLELGDSALYLCASSFIAGSQETQYFGPGTRLLVL.

Here the CDR3 reads CASSPEDRATNYGYTF. For the CDR3, the DNA is TGCGCCAGCAGTCCGGAGGACAGGGCCACTAACTATGGCTACACCTTC. The rearrangement joins TRBV5-1 to TRBJ1-2; 8 nucleotides align to TRBD1. CDR1 and CDR2 (germline): SGHRS, YFSETQ. The CDR3 is made up of 16 amino acids. The V and J ends lost 5 bases and 0 bases, in that order; junction bases with no gene match: 9.

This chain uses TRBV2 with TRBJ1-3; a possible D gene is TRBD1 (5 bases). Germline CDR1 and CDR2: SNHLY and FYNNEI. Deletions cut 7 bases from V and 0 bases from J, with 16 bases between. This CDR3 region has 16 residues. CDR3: CASTEGVTLSGNTIYF. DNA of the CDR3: TGTGCCAGCACCGAAGGGGTGACTCTCTCTGGAAACACCATATATTTT.

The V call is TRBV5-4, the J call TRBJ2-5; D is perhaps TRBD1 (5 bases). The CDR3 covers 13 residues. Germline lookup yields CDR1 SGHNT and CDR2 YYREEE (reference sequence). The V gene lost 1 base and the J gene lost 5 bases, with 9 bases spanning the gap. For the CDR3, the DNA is TGTGCCAGCAGCTTGAGGGGTGGGGAGACCCAGTACTTC. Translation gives CASSLRGGETQYF.

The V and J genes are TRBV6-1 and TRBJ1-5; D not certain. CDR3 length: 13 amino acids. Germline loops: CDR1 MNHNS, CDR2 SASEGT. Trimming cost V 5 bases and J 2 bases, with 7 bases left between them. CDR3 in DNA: TGTGCCAGCAGTTTCAATCGCAATCAGCCCCAGCATTTT. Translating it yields CASSFNRNQPQHF.

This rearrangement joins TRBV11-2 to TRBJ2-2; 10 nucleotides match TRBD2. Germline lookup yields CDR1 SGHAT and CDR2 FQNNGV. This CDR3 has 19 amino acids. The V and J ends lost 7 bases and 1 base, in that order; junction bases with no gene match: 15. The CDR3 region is CASTLGSGGMAWNTGELFF. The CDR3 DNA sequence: TGTGCCAGCACCCTGGGTAGCGGGGGGATGGCGTGGAACACCGGGGAGCTGTTTTTT.

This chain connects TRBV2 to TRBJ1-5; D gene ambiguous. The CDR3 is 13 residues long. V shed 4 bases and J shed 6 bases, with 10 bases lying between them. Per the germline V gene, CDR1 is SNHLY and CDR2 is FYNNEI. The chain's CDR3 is CASSVSPFQPQHF. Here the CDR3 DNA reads TGTGCCAGCAGTGTGAGCCCCTTTCAGCCCCAGCATTTT.

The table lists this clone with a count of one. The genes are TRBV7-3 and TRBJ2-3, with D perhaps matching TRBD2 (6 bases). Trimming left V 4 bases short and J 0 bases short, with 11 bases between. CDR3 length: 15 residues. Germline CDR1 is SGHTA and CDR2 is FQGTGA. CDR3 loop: CASSSRGTSTDTQYF. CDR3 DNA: TGTGCCAGCAGCTCTCGCGGGACTAGCACAGATACGCAGTATTTT.

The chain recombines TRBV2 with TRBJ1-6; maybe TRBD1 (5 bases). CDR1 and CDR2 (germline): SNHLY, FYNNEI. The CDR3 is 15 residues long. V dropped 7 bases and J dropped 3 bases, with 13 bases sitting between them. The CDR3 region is CASTAYGGYNSPLHF. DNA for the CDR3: TGTGCCAGCACCGCCTACGGGGGCTATAATTCACCCCTCCACTTT.

The CDR3 here is CASSEMGGVPGELFF. In DNA form, the CDR3 reads TGTGCCAGCAGTGAAATGGGAGGGGTGCCCGGGGAGCTGTTTTTT. This chain links TRBV2 with TRBJ2-2, with 7 bases that match TRBD2. V dropped 2 bases and J dropped 6; count of bases not matched to a gene: 6. Germline CDR1 SNHLY, CDR2 FYNNEI. This CDR3 spans 15 amino acids.

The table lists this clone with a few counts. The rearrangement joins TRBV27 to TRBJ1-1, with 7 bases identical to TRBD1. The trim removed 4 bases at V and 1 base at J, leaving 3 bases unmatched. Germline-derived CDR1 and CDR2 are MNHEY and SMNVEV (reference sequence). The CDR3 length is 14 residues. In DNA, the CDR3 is TGTGCCAGCAGTTCCGGGACAGCGAACACTGAAGCTTTCTTT. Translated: CASSSGTANTEAFF.